These 31 T cell receptor beta chains share one sample of origin, sequenced in a study of blood T cell repertoires in COVID-19. TCRdb keeps only in-frame clones here, not all; method: immunoSEQ multiplex PCR. The sample has 60,000 to 75,000 clones, 86% seen once. Specimen: peripheral blood. The receptors were sampled from a man between 70 and 80 years old with active COVID-19.

The V call is TRBV5-4, the J call TRBJ2-1, with D perhaps TRBD2 (5 bases). Germline V gene sequence: CDR1 SGHNT, CDR2 YYREEE (reference sequence). Between the trimmed V and J ends, which lost 4 bases and 2 bases, there was a span of 10 bases. The CDR3 sequence is 14 residues long. This CDR3 is CASSPSGTYNEQFF. The CDR3 nucleotides are TGTGCCAGCAGCCCCTCGGGGACCTACAATGAGCAGTTCTTC.

This chain uses TRBV6-5 with TRBJ2-7; 12 positions match TRBD1. The V segment lost 2 bases and the J segment 3 bases; nucleotides outside the gene matches: 2. The CDR3 has 15 residues. The V gene's germline CDR1 is MNHEY and CDR2 SVGAGI. Written as DNA, the CDR3 is TGTGCCAGCAGTTACGGGACAGGGGGCCGCTACGAGCAGTACTTC. Translated, it gives CASSYGTGGRYEQYF.

This chain links TRBV7-8 with TRBJ2-5; the match to TRBD2 covers 8 bases. This CDR3 is built from 14 residues. Germline V gives CDR1 SGHVS, CDR2 FQNEAQ. V lost 5 bases, J lost 5 bases, and 7 bases stayed unmatched. The CDR3 here is CASSPRGGWETQYF. The CDR3 DNA reads TGTGCCAGCAGCCCCCGGGGGGGGTGGGAGACCCAGTACTTC.

V is TRBV6-2 or TRBV6-3 and J is TRBJ1-6; 9 positions agree with TRBD1. There are 15 residues in the CDR3. The trim removed 6 bases at V and 2 bases at J, leaving 2 bases unmatched. Germline V gene lookup returns CDR1 MNHEY and CDR2 SVGEGT. In nucleotides, the CDR3 is TGTGCCAGCAGCGACAGGGGGACCTATAATTCACCCCTCCACTTT. Its protein product is CASSDRGTYNSPLHF.

CDR3 amino acids: CASSSRAGVGEQFF. CDR3 DNA sequence: TGTGCCAGCAGCTCGCGAGCGGGAGTGGGGGAGCAGTTCTTC. The chain recombines TRBV11-3 with TRBJ2-1, with 8 bases lining up with TRBD2. V was pared by 4 bases and J by 10 bases, with 9 bases of the junction left unmatched. CDR3 length equals 14 residues. Germline CDR1 SGHNT, CDR2 YENEEA.

The chain joins TRBV10-3 to TRBJ1-4; 7 bases are shared with TRBD1. CDR1 and CDR2 (germline): ENHRY, SYGVKD. V was pared by 11 bases and J by 4 bases, with 10 bases of the junction left unmatched. This CDR3 spans 14 amino acids. The CDR3 DNA is TGTGCCGTCCGTAAGGGGGACAGTAATGAAAAACTGTTTTTT. This gives the protein CAVRKGDSNEKLFF.

J is TRBJ1-1 and V is TRBV9; D gene unclear. The CDR3 spans 15 residues. CDR1 SGDLS and CDR2 YYNGEE come from the germline V gene. Trimming took off 0 bases at V and 3 bases at J, with 12 bases between the two ends. CDR3 in DNA: TGTGCCAGCAGCGTAGTGCCCGAGGTGGACACTGAAGCTTTCTTT. It specifies CASSVVPEVDTEAFF.

This chain joins TRBV4-3 and TRBJ2-7, with TRBD2 matching over 9 bases. This CDR3 spans 16 amino acids. Per the germline V gene, CDR1 is LGHNA and CDR2 is YSLEER. Trimming took 1 base from V and 2 from J; bases not matched to a gene: 6. DNA of the CDR3: TGCGCCAGCAGCCAAGGGGTAGCGGGGGCCACCTACGAGCAGTACTTC. Its protein product is CASSQGVAGATYEQYF.

Worth noting for this clone: In this CDR3 the conserved last residue, phenylalanine or tryptophan, is missing, so a read error is likely. No DNA is shown, since the ends of the CDR3 on it are uncertain; the CDR3 is the one TCRdb lists. CDR3 sequence: CASSHRDSPG. The chain combines TRBV21-1 with TRBJ2-7; TRBD2, the table's D call, was not compared with the DNA. TRBV21-1 is designated a pseudogene. The CDR3 is 10 residues long, counting both termini.

The rearrangement uses TRBV30 and TRBJ2-5; 11 positions agree with TRBD2. Germline V gene data show CDR1 as GTSNPN and CDR2 as SVGIG (reference sequence). There are 15 residues in the CDR3. J lost 5 bases, V lost 3 bases, and 8 bases had no gene match. CDR3 DNA: TGTGCCTGGAGCCCACTAGCGGGAGTTCGGGAGACCCAGTACTTC. It specifies CAWSPLAGVRETQYF.

This clone was seen only once. The genes are TRBV19 and TRBJ2-5; D may be TRBD2 (6 bases). The CDR3 extends over 15 amino acids. The germline V gene encodes CDR1 LNHDA and CDR2 SQIVND (reference sequence). The V end was cut by 6 bases, the J end by 1 base, with 15 bases between. The CDR3 DNA sequence: TGTGCCAGTAGCTATAGCGGTAGCGGCCAAGAGACCCAGTACTTC. It yields the protein CASSYSGSGQETQYF.

The chain recombines TRBV19 with TRBJ2-4; the match to TRBD2 covers 7 bases. The CDR3 is 13 residues long. Germline lookup yields CDR1 LNHDA and CDR2 SQIVND (reference sequence). With V trimmed by 6 bases and J by 8 bases, 7 bases remained unmatched. The CDR3 here is CASSRTRGDIQYF. CDR3 bases: TGTGCCAGTAGCCGGACCCGGGGGGACATTCAGTACTTC.

V usage is TRBV4-3 and J usage is TRBJ1-2; 8 nucleotides agree with TRBD1. The V and J ends lost 2 bases and 8 bases, in that order; junction bases with no gene match: 7. There are 14 residues in the CDR3. From germline, CDR1 is LGHNA and CDR2 YSLEER. In nucleotides, the CDR3 is TGCGCCAGCAGCCAAAAGACAGGGGTCGGGGGCTACACCTTC. Translated: CASSQKTGVGGYTF.

The CDR3 DNA sequence: TGTGCCAGCAGTCCAGGGGACTACTCTTATGGGCAGTACTTC. Amino acid sequence: CASSPGDYSYGQYF. This chain links TRBV6-5 with TRBJ2-7; TRBD2 is a possible D gene (7 bases). The CDR3 runs to 14 residues. The germline V gene has CDR1 MNHEY and CDR2 SVGAGI. V lost 5 bases and J 9 bases, leaving 20 bases between the germline ends.

V gene TRBV15 combines with J gene TRBJ2-5; TRBD2 agrees at 7 bases. V trimming: 8 bases; J trimming: 5 bases; junction bases outside the gene matches: 5. Germline CDR1 reads LNHNV; CDR2 reads YYDKDF (reference sequence). This CDR3 contains 12 residues. The CDR3 DNA reads TGTGCCACCGGGGGGGGAGGGGAGACCCAGTACTTC. Residues: CATGGGGETQYF.

The chain uses TRBV6-2 or TRBV6-3 and TRBJ1-5, with D unclear. Trimming removed 0 bases from V and 7 bases from J, with 10 bases in between. CDR1 is MNHEY and CDR2 is SVGEGT in the germline V gene. The CDR3 covers 14 residues. The CDR3 reads CASSYSNSRQPQHF. For the CDR3, the DNA is TGTGCCAGCAGTTACTCCAACTCTCGCCAGCCCCAGCATTTT.

The chain uses TRBV11-2 and TRBJ2-7, with 8 positions matching TRBD1. V lost 5 bases and J lost 7; bases outside the gene matches: 10. Germline assignment: CDR1 SGHAT and CDR2 FQNNGV. There are 14 residues in the CDR3. CDR3 nucleotides: TGTGCCAGCAGCCCCCCCGGACAGGGCCGGGAGCAGTACTTC. Amino acid sequence: CASSPPGQGREQYF. Filled out from reference TRBV11-2 and TRBJ2-7, the complete variable domain reads EAGVAQSPRYKIIEKRQSVAFWCNPISGHATLYWYQQILGQGPKLLIQFQNNGVVDDSQLPKDRFSAERLKGVDSTLKIQPAKLEDSAVYLCASSPPGQGREQYFGPGTRLTVT.

The rearrangement links TRBV7-8 to TRBJ2-3, with 10 positions matching TRBD2. With V trimmed by 5 bases and J by 2 bases, 13 bases remained unmatched. This CDR3 region has 18 residues. CDR1 and CDR2 from the germline V gene are SGHVS and FQNEAQ. CDR3: CASSHYRTSGSNTDTQYF. The CDR3 DNA is TGTGCCAGCAGCCACTACCGGACTAGCGGATCCAACACAGATACGCAGTATTTT.

This sequence joins TRBV15 and TRBJ2-7; the match to TRBD1 covers 11 bases. Germline values: CDR1 LNHNV, CDR2 YYDKDF (reference sequence). The CDR3 spans 16 residues. With V trimmed by 2 bases and J by 5 bases, 8 bases remained unmatched. The CDR3 is CATSRTGGQGAHEQYF. Written as DNA, the CDR3 is TGTGCCACCAGCAGAACAGGTGGACAGGGGGCCCACGAGCAGTACTTC. The complete variable domain, with remaining parts taken from reference TRBV15 and TRBJ2-7, reads DAMVIQNPRYQVTQFGKPVTLSCSQTLNHNVMYWYQQKSSQAPKLLFHYYDKDFNNEADTPDNFQSRRPNTSFCFLDIRSPGLGDTAMYLCATSRTGGQGAHEQYFGPGTRLTVT.

This clone was observed a few times. This rearrangement joins TRBV7-2 to TRBJ2-5; TRBD1 is a possible D gene (6 bases). This CDR3 is built from 14 residues. Germline V gene sequence: CDR1 SGHTA, CDR2 FQGNSA. Trimming left V 8 bases short and J 2 bases short, with 15 bases between. CDR3 sequence reads: CASALGDMQETQYF. The CDR3 DNA sequence: TGTGCCAGCGCCCTCGGGGACATGCAAGAGACCCAGTACTTC.

A note on this clone: The junction differs from germline at one of its ends, possibly a read error. This rearrangement joins TRBV7-7 to TRBJ2-1, with 9 positions matching TRBD2. Germline V CDR1 and CDR2: SSHAT, FNYEAQ (reference sequence). The CDR3 loop spans 15 amino acids. CDR3: CASSPRSGSGNEQFF. The CDR3 region has the DNA TGTGCTAGCAGCCCCCGTAGCGGGAGTGGGAATGAGCAGTTCTTC.

The chain links TRBV19 to TRBJ2-7; D remains unclear. In germline, CDR1 is LNHDA, CDR2 SQIVND (reference sequence). V lost 4 bases and J lost 5, with 6 bases in between. CDR3 length equals 11 residues. This CDR3 is CASSRADEQYF. CDR3 bases: TGTGCCAGTAGTAGGGCCGACGAGCAGTACTTC. The complete variable domain, with remaining parts taken from reference TRBV19 and TRBJ2-7, reads DGGITQSPKYLFRKEGQNVTLSCEQNLNHDAMYWYRQDPGQGLRLIYYSQIVNDFQKGDIAEGYSVSREKKESFPLTVTSAQKNPTAFYLCASSRADEQYFGPGTRLTVT.

The genes are TRBV28 and TRBJ1-5; D is uncertain. This CDR3 has 15 amino acids. Trimming removed 6 bases at V and 1 base at J, with 13 bases between. CDR1 and CDR2 from the germline V gene are MDHEN and SYDVKM. CDR3 protein: CASRTPGMSNQPQHF. CDR3 bases: TGTGCCAGCAGGACGCCAGGAATGAGCAATCAGCCCCAGCATTTT.

The rearrangement links TRBV7-8 to TRBJ2-7; D is possibly TRBD1 or TRBD2 (5 bases each). V lost 5 bases, J lost 0 bases, and 14 bases lay in between. CDR1 is SGHVS, CDR2 FQNEAQ, per germline. CDR3 length: 15 residues. The CDR3 nucleotides are TGTGCCAGCAGCCGGGACGGGATGAGCTCCTACGAGCAGTACTTC. Translated: CASSRDGMSSYEQYF.

The genes are TRBV10-1 and TRBJ1-4; 7 nucleotides match TRBD1. The CDR3 runs 13 residues. Per the germline V gene, CDR1 is WNHNN and CDR2 is SYGVQD (reference sequence). The ends lost 2 bases at V and 11 bases at J; junction bases unmatched: 5. The CDR3 loop reads CASSETGAGKLFF. CDR3 nucleotide sequence: TGCGCCAGCAGTGAGACAGGGGCCGGCAAACTGTTTTTT.

V usage is TRBV3-1 (or the pseudogene TRBV3-2) and J usage is TRBJ1-3; 7 bases are shared with TRBD1. With V trimmed by 1 base and J by 8 bases, 2 bases remained unmatched. The germline V gene encodes CDR1 LGHDT and CDR2 YNNKEL (reference sequence). The CDR3 has 13 residues. This CDR3 reads CASSQGQGDTIYF. Here the CDR3 DNA reads TGTGCCAGCAGCCAAGGACAGGGCGACACCATATATTTT.

This sequence joins TRBV19 and TRBJ1-5; D might be TRBD1 (6 bases). The V gene lost 5 bases and the J gene lost 5 bases, with 13 bases spanning the gap. The length of the CDR3 is 14 residues. Germline lookup yields CDR1 LNHDA and CDR2 SQIVND (reference sequence). The CDR3 sequence is CASSPGTPDQPQHF. The CDR3 DNA reads TGTGCCAGTAGTCCGGGGACACCTGATCAGCCCCAGCATTTT.

This clone was seen only once. The gene calls are TRBV24-1 and TRBJ1-2; 7 bases match TRBD1. The germline gives CDR1 KGHDR, CDR2 SFDVKD. This CDR3 contains 14 residues. V was pared by 4 bases and J by 8 bases, with 9 bases of the junction left unmatched. The CDR3: CATSDPDRVKGYTF. The CDR3 DNA reads as TGTGCCACCAGTGACCCTGACAGGGTTAAGGGCTACACCTTC.

CDR3 loop: CASSPAGTNYGYTF. CDR3 DNA sequence: TGTGCCAGCTCCCCGGCGGGCACTAACTATGGCTACACCTTC. The V call is TRBV18, the J call TRBJ1-2; D is ambiguous. Trimming cost V 6 bases and J 0 bases, with 11 bases left between them. The CDR3 consists of 14 residues. Germline V gene sequence: CDR1 KGHSH, CDR2 LQKENI.

The chain uses TRBV5-1 and TRBJ2-2; D is undetermined. Germline-derived CDR1 and CDR2 are SGHRS and YFSETQ. This CDR3 is 13 amino acids long. V dropped 3 bases and J dropped 5 bases, with 8 bases sitting between them. The CDR3 DNA sequence: TGCGCCAGCAGCTCGACTCCGACCGGGGAGCTGTTTTTT. Translating gives CASSSTPTGELFF.

The gene calls are TRBV9 and TRBJ2-7; 10 nucleotides match TRBD2. CDR1 SGDLS and CDR2 YYNGEE come from the germline V gene. The trim removed 3 bases at V and 7 bases at J, leaving 13 bases unmatched. This CDR3 contains 16 residues. The CDR3 loop is CASSASGAGGPEEQYF. DNA of the CDR3: TGTGCCAGCAGCGCCAGCGGAGCGGGAGGGCCAGAGGAGCAGTACTTC.